The 26 T cell receptor beta chains in this list originate from one sample, sequenced in a study of T cells in women clearing cervical HPV infection. Repertoires were generated with immunoSEQ multiplex PCR, while TCRdb's copy carries only in-frame clones and drops some. The sample yields 20,000 to 25,000 clones, of which the top ten take up approximately 25%. Sequencing used blood buffy coat. Receptors were obtained from a woman aged 18 to 75 with a cervical HPV16 infection that either progressed to CIN3+ or cleared (not recorded which).

In the case of this clone: The read terminates 3 residues ahead of where the CDR3 ends, so the germline J gene completes it. The chain has TRBV20-1 and TRBJ1-5; possibly TRBD1 for D (6 bases). Germline CDR1 reads DFQATT; CDR2 reads SNEGSKA (reference sequence). The CDR3 spans 16 residues. V lost 2 bases and J lost 0, with 14 bases in between. CDR3 DNA, as far as it was read: TGCAGTGCTAGATCCGCCCGACAGGATAGCAATCAGCCC. Translating gives CSARSARQDSNQP. The CDR3, in full, reads CSARSARQDSNQPQHF.

The sequenced part of the CDR3 DNA is TGCAGCGTCAAAAACGGGACTAGCGATTTCGGGGAG. It encodes CSVKNGTSDFGE. The CDR3 in full is CSVKNGTSDFGELFF. This chain joins TRBV29-1 and TRBJ2-2, with 10 bases that match TRBD2. The read ends 3 residues before the CDR3 terminus; that terminus is restored from the germline J gene. Germline V gives CDR1 SQVTM, CDR2 ANQGSEA. V was pared by 6 bases and J by 7 bases, with 11 bases of the junction left unmatched. The CDR3 extends over 15 amino acids.

The part of the CDR3 DNA that was read is TGTGCCAGTACCCGGGACAGGTTCTTCTCTGGAAACACC. It encodes CASTRDRFFSGNT. The full-length CDR3 reads as CASTRDRFFSGNTIYF. This chain uses TRBV19 with TRBJ1-3; TRBD1 matches at 8 bases. Read coverage stops 3 residues before the CDR3 terminus; the germline J gene supplies the remainder. The CDR3 consists of 16 residues. V lost 7 bases to trimming and J lost 0 bases; unmatched junction nucleotides: 8. Germline loops: CDR1 LNHDA, CDR2 SQIVND (reference sequence).

Concerning this clone itself: The CDR3 end lies 3 residues beyond the end of the read and is filled in from the germline J gene. V usage is TRBV4-1 and J usage is TRBJ2-5; 7 nucleotides agree with TRBD1. The CDR3 spans 14 residues. Germline assignment: CDR1 MGHRA and CDR2 YSYEKL. The J segment lost 5 bases and the V segment lost 2 bases, leaving 5 bases of the junction unmatched. CDR3 in amino acids: CASSQRQGGETQYF. The covered CDR3 bases are TGCGCCAGCAGCCAACGACAGGGTGGGGAGACC.

Regarding this clone: The CDR3 end is not reached by the read, which stops 3 residues before it; the germline J gene fills it in. This chain connects TRBV16 to TRBJ1-6, with TRBD1 matching over 7 bases. This CDR3 has 15 residues. CDR1 and CDR2 (germline): KGHSY, FQNENV. J lost 7 bases, V lost 4 bases, and 7 bases had no gene match. The DNA read from the CDR3 is TGTGCCAGCAGCCCACGGACAGGTTTCAATTCACCC. Protein product: CASSPRTGFNSP. The whole CDR3 sequence is CASSPRTGFNSPLHF.

Turning to this clone: The CDR3 goes on 3 residues after the read ends, and that part is filled in from the germline J gene. V is TRBV29-1 and J is TRBJ2-7; 8 nucleotides align to TRBD1. The CDR3 contains 12 residues. Germline trimming cut 5 bases from V and 3 bases from J; bases unmatched to any gene: 3. Germline V gene data show CDR1 as SQVTM and CDR2 as ANQGSEA. The sequenced part of the CDR3 DNA is TGCAGCGTTCAGGGGGCAAACTACGAG. It encodes CSVQGANYE. The complete CDR3 sequence is CSVQGANYEQYF.

Notes on this clone: The sequenced fragment ends 3 residues before the CDR3 boundary, so the rest is inferred from the germline J gene. The genes are TRBV4-1 and TRBJ2-5; 7 bases fit TRBD1. The CDR3 length is 15 residues. Germline trimming cut 4 bases from V and 0 bases from J; bases unmatched to any gene: 5. Germline CDR1 reads MGHRA; CDR2 reads YSYEKL. The CDR3: CASSLIRGYQETQYF. The sequenced part of the CDR3 DNA is TGCGCCAGCAGCCTAATCAGGGGGTACCAAGAGACC.

As to this clone: The read finishes 3 residues shy of the CDR3 end, and the germline J gene is used to complete it. This chain connects TRBV18 to TRBJ2-3, with TRBD2 identical over 12 bases. Germline CDR1 is KGHSH and CDR2 is LQKENI. Trimming took 2 bases from V and 0 from J; bases not matched to a gene: 12. The CDR3 contains 20 residues. CDR3 residues: CASSPSPSGRAPVSTDTQYF. The CDR3 DNA, read in part, is TGTGCCAGCTCACCATCGCCTAGCGGGAGGGCCCCCGTAAGCACAGATACG.

As for this clone: The read gets to within 3 residues of the CDR3 end, and the germline J gene fills in the rest. The gene calls are TRBV11-1 and TRBJ1-1, with 9 positions matching TRBD1. There are 14 residues in the CDR3. With 5 bases clipped from V and 3 bases from J, the junction kept 4 bases outside the gene matches. CDR1 and CDR2 (germline): SGHAT, FQDESV (reference sequence). The CDR3 is CASSLGQGYTEAFF. Partial CDR3 DNA: TGTGCCAGCAGCCTAGGACAGGGGTACACTGAA.

Worth noting for this clone: The read ends 3 residues before the CDR3 terminus; that terminus is restored from the germline J gene. V usage is TRBV5-1 and J usage is TRBJ1-1; 8 bases fit TRBD1. The length of the CDR3 is 19 residues. The V and J ends lost 5 bases and 4 bases, in that order; junction bases with no gene match: 22. Germline V gene lookup returns CDR1 SGHRS and CDR2 YFSETQ. The covered CDR3 bases are TGCGCCAGCAGTTCCCGGGGACAGGCCGTGAGGAGTTGGATCACTGAA. Protein sequence: CASSSRGQAVRSWITE. The CDR3 reads in full as CASSSRGQAVRSWITEAFF.

As regards this clone: The read terminates 3 residues before the CDR3 end, so the remaining end is supplied by the germline J gene. V gene TRBV5-6 combines with J gene TRBJ1-2; the match to TRBD1 covers 8 bases. The CDR3 contains 13 residues. Trimming removed 4 bases from V and 4 bases from J; junction bases left unmatched: 3. Germline values: CDR1 SGHDT, CDR2 YYEEEE. CDR3 sequence reads: CASSTDRGYGYTF. The DNA read from the CDR3 is TGTGCCAGCAGCACCGACAGGGGCTATGGC.

To note about this clone: The read falls 3 residues short of the CDR3 end, and the missing part is taken from the germline J gene. The V and J genes are TRBV28 and TRBJ2-5; 10 bases align to TRBD2. V was pared by 1 base and J by 4 bases, with 6 bases of the junction left unmatched. CDR1 MDHEN and CDR2 SYDVKM come from the germline V gene. The length of the CDR3 is 16 residues. This CDR3 is CASSLLVLAGVETQYF. Incomplete CDR3 DNA: TGTGCCAGCAGTTTATTAGTTCTAGCGGGAGTAGAGACC.

The sequenced part of the CDR3 DNA is TGTGCCAGTAGTATAGATCCAGGGGTGAGCTATGGC. Protein: CASSIDPGVSYG. The entire CDR3 protein is CASSIDPGVSYGYTF. The rearrangement joins TRBV19 to TRBJ1-2; D may be TRBD1 (6 bases). The sequence runs out 3 residues before the end of the CDR3; the remainder is reconstructed from the germline J gene. This CDR3 has 15 residues. V was shortened by 0 bases and J by 4 bases, with 12 bases between the two germline ends. CDR1 is LNHDA, CDR2 SQIVND, per germline (reference sequence).

Comment on this clone: From the germline J gene comes the end of the CDR3, since the read stops 3 residues before it. The rearrangement links TRBV10-2 to TRBJ2-7; D tentatively fits TRBD1 or TRBD2 (5 bases each). Germline CDR1 is WSHSY and CDR2 is SAAADI. V was pared by 7 bases and J by 1 base, with 20 bases between. CDR3 length equals 16 residues. CDR3 region: CASTRGEYRTSYEQYF. Partial CDR3 DNA: TGCGCCAGCACCAGAGGGGAATATAGAACATCCTACGAG.

Concerning this clone itself: The CDR3 is cut off 3 residues early in the read; its end comes from the germline J gene. This chain links TRBV5-1 with TRBJ1-1; the match to TRBD1 covers 10 bases. CDR3 length: 14 amino acids. The V gene's germline CDR1 is SGHRS and CDR2 YFSETQ. V lost 2 bases and J lost 4; bases outside the gene matches: 2. The CDR3 reads CASSFRTGGTEAFF. CDR3 DNA (partial): TGCGCCAGCAGCTTCAGGACAGGGGGCACTGAA.

About this clone itself: Read data end 3 residues before the CDR3 end; the end is taken from the germline J gene. The V call is TRBV20-1, the J call TRBJ2-1, with D maybe TRBD2 (5 bases). The germline gives CDR1 DFQATT, CDR2 SNEGSKA (reference sequence). The CDR3 is 11 residues long. The V end lost 7 bases, the J end lost 9 bases, and 13 bases lay between the germline ends. The CDR3 region is CSGLSAGEQFF. The CDR3 bases that were read are TGCAGTGGACTAAGTGCCGGTGAG.

Notes on this clone: At one boundary the junction diverges from the germline segment, which might be a read error. Coverage ceases 3 residues before the CDR3 finishes, and the germline J gene fills in the end. The chain combines TRBV7-7 with TRBJ2-5; no definite D call. The CDR3 runs to 13 residues. Germline-derived CDR1 and CDR2 are SSHAT and FNYEAQ (reference sequence). The sequenced CDR3 bases are TGTGCTAGCAGCTTAAAGAGGTTTGAGACC. Protein: CASSLKRFET. The whole CDR3 reads CASSLKRFETQYF.

Comments on this clone: Sequencing ends 3 residues short of the CDR3 end; the germline J gene provides the rest. This chain joins TRBV20-1 and TRBJ2-7; 14 bases are a match to TRBD2. The CDR3 sequence is 14 residues long. V shed 5 bases, J shed 5 bases, and the junction held 5 bases outside the gene matches. Germline assignment: CDR1 DFQATT and CDR2 SNEGSKA (reference sequence). CDR3 region: CSARLAGGPNEQYF. The CDR3 bases that were read are TGCAGTGCTCGACTAGCGGGAGGGCCTAACGAG.

To note about this clone: From the germline J gene comes the end of the CDR3, since the read stops 3 residues before it. The V gene is TRBV2, the J gene TRBJ1-4; 7 positions match TRBD1. Germline-derived CDR1 and CDR2 are SNHLY and FYNNEI. This CDR3 spans 15 amino acids. Trimming cost V 6 bases and J 4 bases; bases outside gene matches: 8. The CDR3 spells CASSPQTGYNEKLFF. The DNA read from the CDR3 is TGTGCCAGCAGCCCACAGACAGGGTATAATGAAAAA.

Concerning this clone: A junction end diverges from the germline sequence, so it may reflect a read error. The read comes to an end 3 residues before the CDR3 does, leaving the germline J gene to fill in the end. The gene calls are TRBV6-1 and TRBJ1-1; possibly TRBD1 for D (5 bases). CDR3 length: 15 residues. Germline CDR1 and CDR2: MNHNS and SASEGT. The CDR3 protein is CASSDTTDLSPEAFF. The sequenced part of the CDR3 DNA is TGTGCCAGCAGTGACACGACAGATTTGAGCCCTGAG.

Comment on this clone: The CDR3 end falls 3 residues outside the read, so it is completed with the germline J gene. The V gene is TRBV20-1, the J gene TRBJ2-6, with D unclear. In germline, CDR1 is DFQATT, CDR2 SNEGSKA (reference sequence). The V end was cut by 3 bases, the J end by 3 bases, with 6 bases between. The CDR3 is 13 amino acids. Partial CDR3 DNA: TGCAGTGCTAGCGTATTTGGGGCCAACGTC. It translates to CSASVFGANV. The entire CDR3 is CSASVFGANVLTF.

About this clone: Read sequence stops 3 residues before the CDR3 end, and the germline J gene provides the missing end. The V and J genes are TRBV2 and TRBJ2-5; 9 positions match TRBD2. V lost 7 bases and J lost 4; bases outside the gene matches: 7. Germline V CDR1 and CDR2: SNHLY, FYNNEI. The CDR3 has 14 amino acids. CDR3 DNA (partial): TGTGCCAGCAATTTAGCGGGAGTAGGAGAGACC. Its protein product is CASNLAGVGET. The full CDR3 sequence reads CASNLAGVGETQYF.

About this clone itself: Sequencing ends 3 residues short of the CDR3 end; the germline J gene provides the rest. The V call is TRBV30, the J call TRBJ2-7; D not resolved. Germline CDR1 reads GTSNPN; CDR2 reads SVGIG (reference sequence). The CDR3 is 13 amino acids. Trimming pared 3 bases from V and 6 bases from J, leaving 15 bases between. CDR3 DNA (partial): TGTGCCTGGAGCAGACAAACTTCAGGCGAG. This sequence encodes CAWSRQTSGE. The entire CDR3 protein reads CAWSRQTSGEQYF.

Remarks on this clone: The read terminates 3 residues before the CDR3 end, so the remaining end is supplied by the germline J gene. V is TRBV5-1 and J is TRBJ2-4, with 9 bases fitting TRBD1. Germline V lookup: CDR1 SGHRS, CDR2 YFSETQ. The CDR3 contains 16 residues. The junction had 7 bases not matched to a gene; V was cut back by 0 bases and J by 6 bases. The CDR3 DNA, read in part, is TGCGCCAGCAGCTTGGACACAGGGGGCGCGGGAAACATT. The encoded protein is CASSLDTGGAGNI. The entire CDR3 is CASSLDTGGAGNIQYF.

About this clone itself: With the read ending 3 residues before the CDR3 end, the germline J gene is used to fill in that end. The chain is built from TRBV7-2 and TRBJ2-1; D gene unclear. CDR3 size: 14 residues. The V gene's germline CDR1 is SGHTA and CDR2 FQGNSA. The V end lost 2 bases, the J end lost 6 bases, and 11 bases lay between the germline ends. The CDR3 sequence: CASSLKSPGNEQFF. The CDR3 DNA, read in part, is TGTGCCAGCAGCTTAAAGAGCCCTGGCAATGAG.

Of note for this clone: The read ends 3 residues before the CDR3 terminus; that terminus is restored from the germline J gene. The chain has TRBV5-4 and TRBJ2-1; the match to TRBD2 covers 9 bases. In germline, CDR1 is SGHNT, CDR2 YYREEE (reference sequence). J was trimmed by 6 bases and V by 4 bases; bases with no gene match: 8. This CDR3 is 15 amino acids long. CDR3 sequence reads: CASSPLEAGGNEQFF. The covered CDR3 bases are TGTGCCAGCAGCCCCCTTGAAGCGGGAGGCAATGAG.